The 7 T cell receptor beta chains in this list originate from one sample, sequenced in a study of cytomegalovirus exposure and HLA in healthy donors. The PCR had 60 Vbeta and 13 Jbeta primers. Produced via immunoSEQ multiplex PCR; TCRdb's table is partial and in-frame only. The repertoire has 150,000 to 200,000 clones, about three quarters of them found once; the top ten carry less than 1.1%. Source material: PBMCs. All receptors derive from a woman aged 40 to 49 in good health and CMV-seronegative.

The chain employs TRBV5-6 and TRBJ1-3, with 7 bases identical to TRBD1. Germline V gives CDR1 SGHDT, CDR2 YYEEEE. The CDR3 length is 14 residues. V dropped 4 bases and J dropped 2; count of bases not matched to a gene: 3. The CDR3 is CASSPQGAGNTIYF. The CDR3 DNA is TGTGCCAGCAGCCCCCAGGGGGCTGGAAACACCATATATTTT. Supplemented by reference TRBV5-6 and TRBJ1-3, the full variable domain reads DAGVTQSPTHLIKTRGQQVTLRCSPKSGHDTVSWYQQALGQGPQFIFQYYEEEERQRGNFPDRFSGHQFPNYSSELNVNALLLGDSALYLCASSPQGAGNTIYFGEGSWLTVV.

This CDR3 reads CATSGRTGNEKLFF. CDR3 coding DNA: TGTGCCACCAGCGGGAGGACCGGGAATGAAAAACTGTTTTTT. The chain joins TRBV2 to TRBJ1-4; D is undetermined. The CDR3 loop spans 14 amino acids. The germline gives CDR1 SNHLY, CDR2 FYNNEI. Trimming left V 10 bases short and J 5 bases short, with 17 bases between.

The CDR3 reads CASSPWTSGSSVNTGELFF. Written as DNA, the CDR3 is TGTGCCAGCAGTCCCTGGACTAGCGGGAGTTCGGTGAACACCGGGGAGCTGTTTTTT. The genes are TRBV27 and TRBJ2-2; 13 bases match TRBD2. CDR3 size: 19 residues. The V gene end was trimmed by 5 bases and the J gene end by 1 base; junction bases not matched to a gene: 10. Germline-derived CDR1 and CDR2 are MNHEY and SMNVEV (reference sequence).

The rearrangement joins TRBV30 to TRBJ1-2; D possibly corresponds to TRBD1 (5 bases). CDR3 size: 12 residues. The V gene's germline CDR1 is GTSNPN and CDR2 SVGIG (reference sequence). V was shortened by 5 bases and J by 4 bases, with 11 bases between the two germline ends. CDR3 sequence reads: CAWSDSAYGYTF. CDR3 coding DNA: TGTGCCTGGTCTGACAGCGCCTATGGCTACACCTTC.

This clone was seen a few times. The chain uses TRBV5-1 and TRBJ2-6; TRBD1 is a possible D gene (6 bases). The CDR3 length is 15 residues. Per the germline V gene, CDR1 is SGHRS and CDR2 is YFSETQ. V lost 7 bases, J lost 2 bases, and 13 bases lay in between. CDR3: CASQQQGAGANVLTF. The CDR3, as DNA: TGCGCCAGCCAACAACAGGGTGCTGGGGCCAACGTCCTGACTTTC. Complete variable domain (other parts from reference TRBV5-1 and TRBJ2-6): KAGVTQTPRYLIKTRGQQVTLSCSPISGHRSVSWYQQTPGQGLQFLFEYFSETQRNKGNFPGRFSGRQFSNSRSEMNVSTLELGDSALYLCASQQQGAGANVLTFGAGSRLTVL.

V usage is TRBV27 and J usage is TRBJ2-1, with 7 nucleotides matching TRBD2. CDR1 is MNHEY and CDR2 is SMNVEV in the germline V gene (reference sequence). V lost 7 bases and J lost 5; bases outside the gene matches: 11. This CDR3 has 15 amino acids. This CDR3 is CASTPGEGTHNEQFF. The DNA for the CDR3 is TGTGCCAGCACCCCCGGGGAGGGGACCCACAATGAGCAGTTCTTC.

The chain joins TRBV7-2 to TRBJ1-5; weak D call: TRBD1 (5 bases). This CDR3 region has 16 residues. Germline-derived CDR1 and CDR2 are SGHTA and FQGNSA. Trimming took 3 bases from V and 3 from J, leaving 15 bases between them. The CDR3, as DNA: TGTGCCAGCAGCTTGGGGCCCGGACAAGTCAATCAGCCCCAGCATTTT. As protein: CASSLGPGQVNQPQHF.